Described below is a single TCR beta chain sequence and its context. Its antigen is not identified. These data come from a study of monozygotic twins with inflammatory bowel disease. Broader study findings: Immunosuppressive treatments were not uniform, and this may have added variability to patient repertoires.

Eight separate reactions per sample served to make cDNA. TCRdb reprocessed the 5' RACE reads and reports one entry per CDR3 protein, with no DNA. The listing contains approximately 100,000 distinct CDR3 sequences. The CDR3 sequence is 14 residues long. Germline loops: CDR1 MNHEY, CDR2 SMNVEV (reference sequence). This chain links TRBV27 with TRBJ2-7. The sequenced sample consisted of blood. The TCR was taken from a human donor with ulcerative colitis or Crohn's disease, or a healthy co-twin of an affected twin (not recorded which). The CDR3 spells CASSLGQSTGEQYF.